The 16 T cell receptor beta chains given below trace back to one sample, sequenced in a study of T cell responses to AZD1222 COVID-19 vaccine. Assay: immunoSEQ multiplex PCR; the TCRdb copy retains only in-frame clones and omits some. The sample gives 180,000 or so clones, over 90% of which show up once; approximately 4% is in the top ten. The source material was peripheral blood, sampled on day 0 of AZD1222 vaccination. Source of these receptors: an adult in good health.

This rearrangement joins TRBV18 to TRBJ2-3, with 9 nucleotides matching TRBD1. This CDR3 is built from 14 residues. Germline loops: CDR1 KGHSH, CDR2 LQKENI. J gave up 4 bases and V 3 bases, and 2 bases lay outside the gene matches. The CDR3 reads CASSPTGGADTQYF. CDR3 in DNA: TGTGCCAGCTCACCGACAGGGGGGGCAGATACGCAGTATTTT.

The genes are TRBV6-1 and TRBJ1-5; 7 bases are a match to TRBD1. The V gene's germline CDR1 is MNHNS and CDR2 SASEGT. Losses at the gene ends were 3 bases for V and 6 bases for J; bases not matched to a gene: 5. CDR3 size: 14 residues. The CDR3 sequence: CASSETAGGQPQHF. Here the CDR3 DNA reads TGTGCCAGCAGTGAGACGGCAGGGGGTCAGCCCCAGCATTTT.

A remark on this clone: At one of its ends the junction is not consistent with the germline gene, which may arise from a read error. J is TRBJ1-6 and V is TRBV27; 9 nucleotides match TRBD1. From germline, CDR1 is MNHEY and CDR2 SMNVEV (reference sequence). The CDR3 sequence is 16 residues long. The CDR3 loop is CASSLSGTGTNSPLHF. The CDR3 nucleotides read TGTGCCAGCAGTCTATCCGGGACAGGGACAAATTCACCCCTCCACTTT.

This clone is a singleton in its sample. CDR3 residues: CASTLGNARGNYGYTF. The CDR3 region has the DNA TGTGCCAGTACCCTAGGGAACGCCAGGGGTAACTATGGCTACACCTTC. The chain has TRBV19 and TRBJ1-2; perhaps TRBD1 as D (6 bases). The CDR3 consists of 16 residues. Germline V CDR1 and CDR2: LNHDA, SQIVND (reference sequence). Trimming took off 7 bases at V and 1 base at J, with 19 bases between the two ends. Full variable domain (missing parts from reference TRBV19 and TRBJ1-2): DGGITQSPKYLFRKEGQNVTLSCEQNLNHDAMYWYRQDPGQGLRLIYYSQIVNDFQKGDIAEGYSVSREKKESFPLTVTSAQKNPTAFYLCASTLGNARGNYGYTFGSGTRLTVV.

The chain carries TRBV2 and TRBJ1-2; maybe TRBD1 (5 bases). Germline-derived CDR1 and CDR2 are SNHLY and FYNNEI. V was cut by 6 bases and J by 3 bases, with 14 bases left in between. The CDR3 covers 14 residues. In nucleotides, the CDR3 is TGTGCCAGCAGGGGGGATATCTGGGACTATGGCTACACCTTC. This translates into CASRGDIWDYGYTF.

The chain couples TRBV18 to TRBJ1-1; TRBD1 matches at 7 bases. V lost 8 bases and J lost 5; bases outside the gene matches: 8. The CDR3 sequence is 13 residues long. Germline CDR1 reads KGHSH; CDR2 reads LQKENI. As DNA, the CDR3 is TGTGCCAGCACGGCAGGACAGGATACTGAAGCTTTCTTT. This sequence encodes CASTAGQDTEAFF.

V is TRBV5-4 and J is TRBJ1-1; the D gene is possibly TRBD1 (5 bases). This CDR3 has 16 amino acids. Trimming took 1 base from V and 1 from J, leaving 14 bases between them. Germline V lookup: CDR1 SGHNT, CDR2 YYREEE (reference sequence). CDR3 in amino acids: CASSLPGRGENTEAFF. CDR3 nucleotides: TGTGCCAGCAGCTTGCCCGGGCGGGGGGAGAACACTGAAGCTTTCTTT.

The V gene is TRBV10-1, the J gene TRBJ1-5; D gene uncertain. V lost 5 bases and J lost 7, with 9 bases in between. Germline V gene data show CDR1 as WNHNN and CDR2 as SYGVQD (reference sequence). This CDR3 contains 12 residues. The CDR3 spells CASSISRQPQHF. CDR3 bases: TGCGCCAGCAGTATATCGCGGCAGCCCCAGCATTTT.

This chain links TRBV20-1 with TRBJ2-2; D is undetermined. V shed 6 bases and J shed 4 bases, with 6 bases lying between them. Looked up from germline, CDR1 is DFQATT and CDR2 is SNEGSKA (reference sequence). The CDR3 runs to 11 residues. This CDR3 reads CSASSTGELFF. The CDR3 DNA is TGCAGTGCCAGTAGCACCGGGGAGCTGTTTTTT.

The chain has TRBV14 and TRBJ1-1, with 10 bases identical to TRBD1. Germline trimming cut 4 bases from V and 3 bases from J; bases unmatched to any gene: 5. The CDR3 contains 15 residues. CDR1 is SGHDN and CDR2 is FVKESK in the germline V gene. The CDR3 reads CASSPAGTGDTEAFF. The CDR3 DNA reads as TGTGCCAGCAGCCCCGCCGGGACAGGGGACACTGAAGCTTTCTTT. The full variable domain, rest sourced from reference TRBV14 and TRBJ1-1, is EAGVTQFPSHSVIEKGQTVTLRCDPISGHDNLYWYRRVMGKEIKFLLHFVKESKQDESGMPNNRFLAERTGGTYSTLKVQPAELEDSGVYFCASSPAGTGDTEAFFGQGTRLTVV.

This clone was counted a single time. The chain uses TRBV19 and TRBJ1-2, with 7 bases fitting TRBD1. Germline assignment: CDR1 LNHDA and CDR2 SQIVND (reference sequence). The CDR3 extends over 14 amino acids. V shed 2 bases, J shed 2 bases, and the junction held 2 bases outside the gene matches. DNA of the CDR3: TGTGCCAGTAGTATAATGGACAGGAACTATGGCTACACCTTC. Its translation: CASSIMDRNYGYTF.

The chain is built from TRBV12-5 and TRBJ2-3, with a tentative D call TRBD1 (5 bases). CDR3 size: 13 residues. Trimming cost V 7 bases and J 4 bases, with 12 bases left between them. Germline CDR1 and CDR2: LGHNT and FRNRAP. CDR3 amino acids: CASDGHAPDTQYF. DNA of the CDR3: TGTGCTAGTGATGGACACGCCCCAGATACGCAGTATTTT.

In DNA, the CDR3 is TGTGCCAGCAGGGTGGGAGCGAACACTGAAGCTTTCTTT. Translated: CASRVGANTEAFF. This chain links TRBV6-5 with TRBJ1-1; D call uncertain. V lost 6 bases and J lost 1, with 9 bases in between. Per the germline V gene, CDR1 is MNHEY and CDR2 is SVGAGI. CDR3 length equals 13 residues.

V is TRBV6-1 and J is TRBJ1-2, with 9 bases lining up with TRBD1. V shed 0 bases and J 4 bases; nucleotides not matched to a gene: 3. The CDR3 totals 15 residues. Germline V gene lookup returns CDR1 MNHNS and CDR2 SASEGT. The CDR3 coding sequence is TGTGCCAGCAGTGAAGCTCAGGACAGGGGCTATGGCTACACCTTC. Translating gives CASSEAQDRGYGYTF.

V usage is TRBV7-9 and J usage is TRBJ1-1, with D hard to call. CDR1 and CDR2 (germline): SEHNR, FQNEAQ (reference sequence). With 1 base removed from V and 5 bases from J, the gap between germline ends came to 5 bases. CDR3 length: 12 residues. The CDR3 nucleotides read TGTGCCAGCAGCTTAGTACGGACTGAAGCTTTCTTT. Amino acid sequence: CASSLVRTEAFF.

The chain carries TRBV6-5 and TRBJ2-7; the match to TRBD2 covers 7 bases. The germline CDR1 and CDR2 sequences are MNHEY and SVGAGI. V was pared by 7 bases and J by 1 base, with 7 bases of the junction left unmatched. The CDR3 is 14 amino acids. The CDR3 coding sequence is TGTGCCAGCACGCCACTAGCGAATTCCTACGAGCAGTACTTC. This translates into CASTPLANSYEQYF.